This is a list of T cell receptor beta chains from one sample in a study of blood T cell repertoires in COVID-19. The table came from immunoSEQ multiplex PCR; TCRdb's copy has only in-frame clones and leaves some out. The table records around 450,000 clones, 90% of them present only once. Input material: PBMCs or T cells enriched from blood (not recorded which). The receptors here all came from a man younger than 35 who had recovered from COVID-19. The CDR3 runs from the conserved cysteine through the conserved F or W. The D gene is left open where the match is weak. Not all rows give a size; the values are once, few, many and, for expanded clones, a class.

>-|TRBV6-5|TRBJ1-1|-
CASSRRDTEAFF
TGTGCCAGCAGTCGACGGGACACTGAAGCTTTCTTT
>-|TRBV2|TRBJ1-1|-
CASSGAAMNTEAFF
TGTGCCAGCAGTGGTGCAGCGATGAACACTGAAGCTTTCTTT
>-|TRBV10-3|TRBJ1-1|TRBD1
CAISRQGGVGNTEAFF
TGTGCCATCAGCAGACAGGGGGGGGTTGGAAACACTGAAGCTTTCTTT
>-|TRBV2|TRBJ1-2|-
CASRAVANYGYTF
TGTGCCAGCAGGGCAGTGGCTAACTATGGCTACACCTTC
>once|TRBV3-1/TRBV3-2|TRBJ2-2|TRBD2
CAAGGRELFF
TGTGCCGCGGGGGGGCGGGAGCTGTTTTTT
>few|TRBV30|TRBJ1-2|-
CAWSRGGQALYGYTF
TGTGCCTGGAGTAGGGGTGGGCAGGCGCTCTATGGCTACACCTTC
>-|TRBV9|TRBJ2-3|-
CASSPSVGPDTQYF
TGTGCCAGCAGCCCCTCGGTGGGCCCGGATACGCAGTATTTT
>-|TRBV7-9|TRBJ1-1|-
CASSPPGSPEAFF
TGTGCCAGCAGCCCCCCAGGGTCGCCTGAAGCTTTCTTT
>many|TRBV6-4|TRBJ1-1|-
CASSEGAHTEAFF
TGTGCCAGCAGTGAGGGGGCGCACACTGAAGCTTTCTTT
>-|TRBV9|TRBJ1-1|TRBD1
CASSPGGLSRKAEAFF
TGTGCCAGCAGCCCAGGGGGGCTCAGCCGAAAGGCTGAAGCTTTCTTT
>-|TRBV7-8|TRBJ1-5|-
CASSLERVSSQPQHF
TGTGCCAGCAGCTTAGAACGGGTTAGTAGTCAGCCCCAGCATTTT
>few|TRBV7-2|TRBJ1-5|TRBD1
CASSLGPGQGVQPQHF
TGTGCCAGCAGCTTAGGGCCGGGACAGGGGGTTCAGCCCCAGCATTTT
>-|TRBV6-5|TRBJ1-6|TRBD1
CASSSRTGGYNSPLHF
TGTGCCAGCAGTTCCAGGACAGGGGGCTATAATTCACCCCTCCACTTT
>-|TRBV27|TRBJ2-5|TRBD2
CASSLSRTSGETQYF
TGTGCCAGCAGTTTATCTAGGACTAGTGGGGAGACCCAGTACTTC
>once|TRBV27|TRBJ1-1|TRBD1
CAIHTGGAGTEAFF
TGTGCCATTCATACAGGGGGCGCGGGGACTGAAGCTTTCTTT
>few|TRBV19|TRBJ1-1|-
CASSIDARTEAFF
TGTGCCAGTAGTATAGATGCGCGCACTGAAGCTTTCTTT
>-|TRBV28|TRBJ2-7|-
CASSLDKAYEQYF
TGTGCCAGCAGTTTGGACAAAGCCTACGAGCAGTACTTC
>-|TRBV6-5|TRBJ2-3|-
CASRERPTSTDTQYF
TGTGCCAGCCGGGAGCGGCCGACTAGCACAGATACGCAGTATTTT
>-|TRBV6-5|TRBJ2-7|-
CASSYSAQGGWEQYF
TGTGCCAGCAGTTACTCCGCCCAGGGGGGCTGGGAGCAGTACTTC
>-|TRBV10-3|TRBJ1-2|-
CAISDNTLYGYTF
TGTGCCATCAGTGATAACACCCTTTATGGCTACACCTTC
>-|TRBV4-1|TRBJ1-2|-
CASSQDPGSAYGYTF
TGCGCCAGCAGCCAAGATCCGGGGTCGGCCTATGGCTACACCTTC
>-|TRBV19|TRBJ1-5|-
CASTDPAGTKGNQPQHF
TGTGCCAGTACCGACCCCGCCGGGACAAAGGGCAATCAGCCCCAGCATTTT
>-|TRBV15|TRBJ2-3|-
CATSREREPTDTQYF
TGTGCCACCAGCAGAGAACGGGAGCCCACAGATACGCAGTATTTT
>-|TRBV7-2|TRBJ2-2|-
CASGSSGSPRGGELFF
TGTGCCAGCGGCAGCTCGGGTAGCCCTCGTGGCGGGGAGCTGTTTTTT
>-|TRBV5-5|TRBJ1-1|TRBD1
CASSLGQGGTEAFF
TGTGCCAGCAGCTTGGGACAGGGGGGCACTGAAGCTTTCTTT
>-|TRBV19|TRBJ2-5|TRBD1
CASSSTGRDRGETQYF
TGTGCCAGTAGTTCCACCGGCCGGGACAGGGGGGAGACCCAGTACTTC
>-|TRBV4-1|TRBJ2-3|TRBD2
CASSQDELAGQYF
TGCGCCAGCAGCCAAGATGAACTAGCGGGGCAGTATTTT
>-|TRBV27|TRBJ2-3|TRBD2
CASSAGLKPITDTQYF
TGTGCCAGCAGTGCGGGACTAAAGCCGATCACAGATACGCAGTATTTT